This section outlines one TCR beta chain sequence together with its context. Its antigen remains unidentified. This sample was included in a study of cytomegalovirus exposure and HLA in healthy donors. Study-level points and caveats: The CMV antigen specificity of a few CMV-associated chains was confirmed through in vitro analysis. Indistinguishable V segments such as TRBV6-2 and TRBV6-3 were excluded. A previous analysis found most TCR beta V segments productive roughly 90% or roughly 30% of the time.

In the PCR, 60 Vbeta and 13 Jbeta primers were used. Repertoires were generated with immunoSEQ multiplex PCR, while TCRdb's copy carries only in-frame clones and drops some. The top ten hold 2% to 3% of the sample, which has 100,000 to 150,000 clones, 80% seen once. V was cut by 6 bases and J by 7 bases, with 21 bases left in between. The CDR3 has 15 amino acids. Germline V gives CDR1 SEHNR, CDR2 FQNEAQ (reference sequence). The sample comprised PBMCs. This chain uses TRBV7-9 with TRBJ2-5, with D perhaps TRBD2 (6 bases). The sequence was obtained from a man aged 25-45 years in good health and CMV-seronegative. Here the CDR3 DNA reads TGTGCCAGCAGTTCTGCCTCTAGCGTGAAGGGGACCCAGTACTTC. Translation: CASSSASSVKGTQYF.